This TCR beta chain is drawn from a study of blood T cells in healthy people across ages (dated by TCRdb to 2013 to 2016). About the study as a whole: Template switching captured roughly one uniquely barcoded TCR beta cDNA molecule per two T cells in model experiments. To track age-related changes in TCR beta repertoire diversity, the study relied on deep sequencing normalized with unique cDNA molecular identifiers. The donors were divided into four age groups: young (average around 16 years), middle-aged (approximately 42), aged (roughly 60) and long-lived (roughly 82). To avoid experimental bias, donors of different ages were distributed randomly across sequencing lanes. For two donors (one aged 18 to 30 and one aged 80 or older), the study analyzed two additional independent replicas of 1 million unique cDNA reads from the same blood draw. What the research found in general, with its limitations: Conclusive comparison of naive and antigen-experienced compartments was prevented by the profiling of bulk unsorted PBMCs. As age increased, observed TCR beta diversity per million T cells dropped in a roughly linear way, and a significant reduction was already evident by age about 40. The CMV infection status of donors was not known, potentially confounding age-related changes in expanded clonotypes. Estimates of total diversity based on one million sequenced T cells were considered lower bounds and underestimates. A strong correlation was found between observed TCR beta diversity and the percentage of naive T cells measured by flow cytometry. Compared with the aged group, the long-lived group had more naive CD4+ T cells, fewer expanded clones and increased TCR diversity, a pattern suggesting age selection.

As for this clonotype: Its antigen remains unidentified. Base qualities are not provided; no much larger clone lies one nucleotide away.

CDR1 and CDR2 are drawn from the germline V gene: KGHDR, SFDVKD. From cysteine to phenylalanine, the CDR3 is 15 amino acids long. Only the CDR3 region is kept as DNA, spanning 45 bases read in frame from base 1. V gives up 8 bases and J gives up 4 bases, and the segment between their germline ends measures 17 bases. Library prep was done by 5' RACE. A second PCR of about 6 to 12 cycles was performed with a sample-barcoded 5' primer and a J-beta primer mix. A unique molecular identifier was introduced onto each TCR beta cDNA molecule by a template-switch 5' adaptor carrying 12 random nucleotides. Each sample yielded at least 2.5 million CDR3-containing paired-end reads. All of the RNA was converted into first-strand cDNA using the Mint cDNA synthesis kit, with a TRBC-specific oligonucleotide serving as the primer. All cDNA was treated with uracil-DNA glycosylase and then went through a first 18-cycle PCR with the universal primers M1SS and BC2_uni_R. On the authors' methods: For normalization, 1 million high-quality reads were randomly selected from each sample, with every read carrying a distinct molecular identifier. Instead of being binned into consensus sequences, reads that shared molecular identifiers were thrown out. MiTCR, run with a Q25 quality threshold and the strictest error-elimination algorithm, handled CDR3 identification, clonotype clustering and error correction. Lower-bound total TCR beta diversity was estimated with a nonparametric unseen species model using Euler transformation. TCRdb trimmed the raw reads at Q25, called clones with MiXCR and kept productive beta chains. CDR3 protein sequences are deduplicated, and each keeps its most common genes and DNA. TCRdb, not the authors, supplied the V and J calls. The sample table holds approximately 1,700,000 distinct CDR3 sequences, of which about two fifths were seen once. The ten most abundant clones make up 23% of the sample.

Systemically healthy Caucasian individuals from Russia, 39 in total and aged about 6 to 100 years, were included as donors. Each donor gave ten milliliters of peripheral blood, collected into EDTA-treated Vacutainer tubes. Ficoll-Paque density-gradient centrifugation was used to isolate PBMCs, with at least 7 million per sample. Total RNA was extracted from PBMCs with Trizol reagent, with at least 6 micrograms obtained per sample. The percentages of naive CD45RAhigh/CD27high T cells were determined by flow cytometry on a PBMC aliquot from every donor. The sample consisted of blood. The receptor comes from a human donor in good health. This chain joins TRBV24-1 to TRBJ2-1, with a weak D call of TRBD2 (7 bases match). The CDR3 here reads CATTRGGGGYNEQFF. The nucleotides are TGTGCCACCACCCGAGGGGGGGGCGGGTACAATGAGCAGTTCTTC.